This is a list of T cell receptor beta chains from one sample in a study of identical twins. TCRdb called the 5' RACE reads again in MiXCR, with one record for every CDR3 protein. The table shows some 790,000 distinct CDR3 sequences, with 18% occurring only once. In addition, the sample was reused for a study of T cells expressing NK-cell markers.

Sample: PBMCs. These receptors all come from a woman between 18 and 30 years old in good health. Both conserved end residues are part of each CDR3. The order of the fields is clone size, V gene, D gene, J gene, CDR3 DNA, CDR3 protein. The D gene is left open where the match is weak. Clone size appears in some rows only: once, few, many, or a class for an expanded clone.

.	TRBV12-3/TRBV12-4	.	TRBJ2-1	TGTGCCAGCAGGACCCCCAGGGTGGCCTACAATGAGCAGTTCTTC	CASRTPRVAYNEQFF
.	TRBV5-5	.	TRBJ2-1	TGTGCCAGCAGCGGGGTCGGGCAGTTCTTC	CASSGVGQFF
few	TRBV4-3	.	TRBJ1-4	TGCGCCAGCAGCCAAGGAGTTGGGGAAAAACTGTTTTTT	CASSQGVGEKLFF
few	TRBV6-1	.	TRBJ1-2	TGTGCCAGCATTCCTATCTGGAACTATGGCTACACCTTC	CASIPIWNYGYTF
few	TRBV3-1	TRBD1	TRBJ1-1	TGTGCCAGCAGCCAACAGGGGGCTGGCGCTGAAGCTTTCTTT	CASSQQGAGAEAFF
.	TRBV29-1	.	TRBJ2-6	TGCAGCGTTGAAGGAGGGCCGCCCGAGGCCAACGTCCTGACTTTC	CSVEGGPPEANVLTF
.	TRBV29-1	.	TRBJ2-5	TGCAGCGTTGATAGGCAGACACAAGAGACCCAGTACTTC	CSVDRQTQETQYF
.	TRBV20-1	TRBD1	TRBJ2-1	TGCAGTGCTCAATCCCCTCCGGGACAGATCTACAATGAGCAGTTCTTC	CSAQSPPGQIYNEQFF
.	TRBV3-1	.	TRBJ2-1	TGTGCCAGCAGCCAGATCAGCCAAGTTACCAGTGAGCAGTTCTTC	CASSQISQVTSEQFF
many	TRBV10-3	TRBD2	TRBJ2-3	TGTGCCATTAAAACTAGCGTGGCCCCAGATACGCAGTATTTT	CAIKTSVAPDTQYF
few	TRBV7-2	.	TRBJ1-1	TGTGCCAGCAGCCCGTACCCGAACACTGAAGCTTTCTTT	CASSPYPNTEAFF
few	TRBV12-3/TRBV12-4	TRBD2	TRBJ2-1	TGTGCCACTGCGGGGGGGCGCAATGAGCAGTTCTTC	CATAGGRNEQFF
few	TRBV7-2	TRBD2	TRBJ2-3	TGTGCCAGCAGCTTCGGCCTAGCGGGCCTCACAGATACGCAGTATTTT	CASSFGLAGLTDTQYF
few	TRBV12-3/TRBV12-4	.	TRBJ2-1	TGTGCCAGCAGCTCCCCAGAGCCGGATAATGAGCAGTTCTTC	CASSSPEPDNEQFF
few	TRBV5-1	.	TRBJ2-5	TGCGCCAGCAGCCCTCCACCTGAAGAGACCCAGTACTTC	CASSPPPEETQYF
few	TRBV11-2	TRBD1	TRBJ1-1	TGTGCCAGCAGCTTCCTCTCGAGGGGGCTGGGAACTGAAGCTTTCTTT	CASSFLSRGLGTEAFF
.	TRBV7-9	.	TRBJ2-6	TGTGCCAGCAGCTTTTCACTCAATTCTGGGGCCAACGTCCTGACTTTC	CASSFSLNSGANVLTF
.	TRBV7-9	TRBD2	TRBJ2-7	TGTGCCAGCAGCTCGATGAGCGGGGGGGCTCGGGAGCAGTACTTC	CASSSMSGGAREQYF
few	TRBV20-1	TRBD2	TRBJ2-5	TGCAGTGCTAGAGATAATCGGGGGGGGGAGACCCAGTACTTC	CSARDNRGGETQYF
.	TRBV2	.	TRBJ2-1	TGTGCCAGCAGTGAGCAGTCCTACAATGAGCAGTTCTTC	CASSEQSYNEQFF
many	TRBV25-1	.	TRBJ1-4	TGTGCCAGCAGTGAGACCGGGACAAGTAATGAAAAACTGTTTTTT	CASSETGTSNEKLFF
.	TRBV20-1	TRBD2	TRBJ2-3	TGCAGTGCTCGAGCGGCGGGAGGTCTGGATACGCAGTATTTT	CSARAAGGLDTQYF